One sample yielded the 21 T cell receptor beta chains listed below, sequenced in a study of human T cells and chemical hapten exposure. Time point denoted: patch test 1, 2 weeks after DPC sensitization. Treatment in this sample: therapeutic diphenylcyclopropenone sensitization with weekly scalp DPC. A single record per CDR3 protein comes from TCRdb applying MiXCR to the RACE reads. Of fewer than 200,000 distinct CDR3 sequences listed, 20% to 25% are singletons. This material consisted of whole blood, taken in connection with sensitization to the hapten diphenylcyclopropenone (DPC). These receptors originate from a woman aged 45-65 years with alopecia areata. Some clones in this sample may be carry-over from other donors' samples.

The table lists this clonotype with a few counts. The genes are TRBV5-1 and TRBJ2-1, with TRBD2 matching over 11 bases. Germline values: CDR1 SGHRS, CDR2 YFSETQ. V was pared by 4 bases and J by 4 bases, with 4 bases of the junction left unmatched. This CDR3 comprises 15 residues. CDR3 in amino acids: CASSQLAGEYNEQFF. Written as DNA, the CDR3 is TGCGCCAGCAGCCAACTAGCGGGAGAGTACAATGAGCAGTTCTTC.

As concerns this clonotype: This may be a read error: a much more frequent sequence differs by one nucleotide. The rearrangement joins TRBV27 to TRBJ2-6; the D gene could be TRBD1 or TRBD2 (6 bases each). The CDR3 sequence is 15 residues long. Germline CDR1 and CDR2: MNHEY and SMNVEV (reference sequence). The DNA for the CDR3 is TGTGCCAGCAGTTTACAGGGGACTGGGGCCAACGTCCCGACTTTC. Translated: CASSLQGTGANVPTF.

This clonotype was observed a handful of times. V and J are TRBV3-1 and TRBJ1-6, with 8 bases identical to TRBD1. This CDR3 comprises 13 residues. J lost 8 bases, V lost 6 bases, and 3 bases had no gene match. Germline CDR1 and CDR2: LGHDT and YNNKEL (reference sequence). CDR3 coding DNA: TGTGCCAGCAGACAGGGGGAAGATTCACCCCTCCACTTT. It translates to CASRQGEDSPLHF.

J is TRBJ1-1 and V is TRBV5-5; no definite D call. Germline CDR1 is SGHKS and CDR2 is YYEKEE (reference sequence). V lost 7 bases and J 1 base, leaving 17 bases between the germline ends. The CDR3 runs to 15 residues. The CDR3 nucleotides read TGTGCCAGCCACAGCCCACGCGGACCGAACACTGAAGCTTTCTTT. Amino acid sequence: CASHSPRGPNTEAFF.

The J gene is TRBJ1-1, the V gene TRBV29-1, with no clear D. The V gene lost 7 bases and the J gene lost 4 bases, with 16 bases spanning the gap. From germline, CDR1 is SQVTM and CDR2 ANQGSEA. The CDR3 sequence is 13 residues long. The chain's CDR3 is CSGREGDFTEAFF. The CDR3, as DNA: TGCAGCGGGCGAGAGGGTGATTTCACTGAAGCTTTCTTT.

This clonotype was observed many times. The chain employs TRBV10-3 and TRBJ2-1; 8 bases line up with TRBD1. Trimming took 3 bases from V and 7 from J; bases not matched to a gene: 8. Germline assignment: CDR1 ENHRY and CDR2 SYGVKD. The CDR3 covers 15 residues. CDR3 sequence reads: CAISDEDREGNEQFF. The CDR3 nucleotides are TGTGCCATCAGTGACGAGGACAGGGAAGGGAATGAGCAGTTCTTC.

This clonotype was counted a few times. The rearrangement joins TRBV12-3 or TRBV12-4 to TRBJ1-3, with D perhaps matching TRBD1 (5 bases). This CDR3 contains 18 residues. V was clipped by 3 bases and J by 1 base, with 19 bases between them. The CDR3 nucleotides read TGTGCCAGCAGTTTGGGGCTTGGGCCTGCGGCGTCTGGAAACACCATATATTTT. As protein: CASSLGLGPAASGNTIYF.

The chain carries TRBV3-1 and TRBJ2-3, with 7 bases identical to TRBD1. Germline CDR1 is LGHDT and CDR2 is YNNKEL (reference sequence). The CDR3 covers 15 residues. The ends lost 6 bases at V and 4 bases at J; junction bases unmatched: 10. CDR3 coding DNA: TGTGCCAGCAGTCCTGCCCGGGACAGTCCAGATACGCAGTATTTT. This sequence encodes CASSPARDSPDTQYF.

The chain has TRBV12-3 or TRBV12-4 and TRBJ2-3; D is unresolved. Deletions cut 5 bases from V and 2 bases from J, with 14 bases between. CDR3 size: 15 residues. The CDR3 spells CASSQDGLDTDTQYF. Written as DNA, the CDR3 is TGTGCCAGCAGTCAAGACGGCTTAGACACAGATACGCAGTATTTT.

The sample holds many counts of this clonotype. The CDR3 sequence is CASSLVVTSYNEQFF. The CDR3 DNA reads as TGTGCCAGCAGCTTAGTAGTAACGAGCTACAATGAGCAGTTCTTC. The V call is TRBV11-2, the J call TRBJ2-1; no clear D gene. Deletions cut 1 base from V and 3 bases from J, with 10 bases between. CDR3 size: 15 residues. The germline gives CDR1 SGHAT, CDR2 FQNNGV.

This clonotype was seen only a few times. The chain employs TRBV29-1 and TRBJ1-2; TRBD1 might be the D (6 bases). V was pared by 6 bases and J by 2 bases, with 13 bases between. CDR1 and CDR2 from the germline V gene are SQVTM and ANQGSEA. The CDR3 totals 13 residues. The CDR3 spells CSVGLDRNYGYTF. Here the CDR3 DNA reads TGCAGCGTCGGACTGGACAGAAACTATGGCTACACCTTC.

The CDR3 DNA reads TGCGCCAGCAGCTTTAATCCCACAGATACGCAGTATTTT. It encodes CASSFNPTDTQYF. V and J are TRBV5-1 and TRBJ2-3; D is unresolved. The V gene's germline CDR1 is SGHRS and CDR2 YFSETQ. The CDR3 spans 13 residues. Trimming left V 2 bases short and J 2 bases short, with 6 bases between.

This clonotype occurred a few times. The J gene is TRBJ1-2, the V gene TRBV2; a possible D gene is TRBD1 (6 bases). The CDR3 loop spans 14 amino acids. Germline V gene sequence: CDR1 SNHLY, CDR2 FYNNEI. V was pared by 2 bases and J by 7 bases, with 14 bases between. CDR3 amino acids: CASSERYRDSGYTF. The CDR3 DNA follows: TGTGCCAGCAGTGAACGCTACAGGGATTCTGGCTACACCTTC.

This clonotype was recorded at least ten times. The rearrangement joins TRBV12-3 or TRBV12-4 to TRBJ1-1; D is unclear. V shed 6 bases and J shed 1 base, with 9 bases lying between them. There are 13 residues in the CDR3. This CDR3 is CASRPTANTEAFF. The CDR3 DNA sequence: TGTGCCAGCAGACCTACAGCGAACACTGAAGCTTTCTTT.

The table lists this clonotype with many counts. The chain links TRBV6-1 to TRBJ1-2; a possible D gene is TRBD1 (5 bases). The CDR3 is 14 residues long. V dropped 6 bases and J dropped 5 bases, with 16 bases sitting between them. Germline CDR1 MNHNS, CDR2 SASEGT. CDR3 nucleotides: TGTGCCAGCAGAGACCCTCGACAGTCTTATGGCTACACCTTC. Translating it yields CASRDPRQSYGYTF.

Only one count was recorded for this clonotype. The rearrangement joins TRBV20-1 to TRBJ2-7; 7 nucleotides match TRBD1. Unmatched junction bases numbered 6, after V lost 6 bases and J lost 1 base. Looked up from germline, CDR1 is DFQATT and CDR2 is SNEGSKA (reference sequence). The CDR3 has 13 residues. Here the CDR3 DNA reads TGCAGTGCCCGGACAGGTATTTCCTACGAGCAGTACTTC. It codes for CSARTGISYEQYF.

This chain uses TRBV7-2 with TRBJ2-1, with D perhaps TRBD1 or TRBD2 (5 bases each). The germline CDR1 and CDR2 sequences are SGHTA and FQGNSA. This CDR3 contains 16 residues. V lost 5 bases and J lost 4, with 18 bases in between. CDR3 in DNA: TGTGCCAGCAGCGCAAACCCCGGGACGGGGTACAATGAGCAGTTCTTC. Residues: CASSANPGTGYNEQFF. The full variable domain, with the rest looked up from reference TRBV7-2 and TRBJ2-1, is GAGVSQSPSNKVTEKGKDVELRCDPISGHTALYWYRQSLGQGLEFLIYFQGNSAPDKSGLPSDRFSAERTGGSVSTLTIQRTQQEDSAVYLCASSANPGTGYNEQFFGPGTRLTVL.

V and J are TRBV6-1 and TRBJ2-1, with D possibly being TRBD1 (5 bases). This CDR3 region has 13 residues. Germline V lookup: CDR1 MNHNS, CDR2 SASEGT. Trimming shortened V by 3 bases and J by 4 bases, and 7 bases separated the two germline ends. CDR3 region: CASSETAYNEQFF. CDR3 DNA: TGTGCCAGCAGTGAGACAGCTTACAATGAGCAGTTCTTC.

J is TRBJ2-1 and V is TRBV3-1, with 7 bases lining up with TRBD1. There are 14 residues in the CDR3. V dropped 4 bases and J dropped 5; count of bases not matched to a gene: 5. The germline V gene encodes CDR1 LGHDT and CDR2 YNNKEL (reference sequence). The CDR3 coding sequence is TGTGCCAGCAGCCCTTGGGACAGAAACAATGAGCAGTTCTTC. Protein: CASSPWDRNNEQFF.

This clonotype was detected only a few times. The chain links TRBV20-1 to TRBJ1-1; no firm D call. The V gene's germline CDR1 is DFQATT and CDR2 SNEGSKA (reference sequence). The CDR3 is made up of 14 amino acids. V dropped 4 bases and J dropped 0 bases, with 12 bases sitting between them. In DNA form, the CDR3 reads TGCAGTGCTATCGGTAAGGGTCTGAACACTGAAGCTTTCTTT. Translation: CSAIGKGLNTEAFF.

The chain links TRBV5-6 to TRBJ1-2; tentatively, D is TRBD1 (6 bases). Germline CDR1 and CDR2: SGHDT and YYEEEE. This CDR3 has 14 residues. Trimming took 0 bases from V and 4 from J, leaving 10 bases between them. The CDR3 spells CASSLEGRGYGYTF. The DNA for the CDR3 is TGTGCCAGCAGCTTGGAAGGCAGGGGCTATGGCTACACCTTC.